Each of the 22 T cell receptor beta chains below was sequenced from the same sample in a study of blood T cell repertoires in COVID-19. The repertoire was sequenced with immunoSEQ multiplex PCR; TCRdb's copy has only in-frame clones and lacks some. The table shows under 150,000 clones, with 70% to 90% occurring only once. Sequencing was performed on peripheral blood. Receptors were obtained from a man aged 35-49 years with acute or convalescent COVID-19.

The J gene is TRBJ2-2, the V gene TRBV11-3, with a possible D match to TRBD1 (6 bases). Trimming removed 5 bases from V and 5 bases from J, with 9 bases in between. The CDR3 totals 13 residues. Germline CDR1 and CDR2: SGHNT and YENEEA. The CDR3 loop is CASSLGQTGELFF. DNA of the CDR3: TGTGCCAGCAGCCTCGGACAGACCGGGGAGCTGTTTTTT.

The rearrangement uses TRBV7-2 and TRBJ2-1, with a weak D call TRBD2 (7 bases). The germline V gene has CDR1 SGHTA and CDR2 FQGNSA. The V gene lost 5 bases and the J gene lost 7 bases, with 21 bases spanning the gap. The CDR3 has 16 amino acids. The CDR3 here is CASSTTPRGLRNEQFF. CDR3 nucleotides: TGTGCCAGCAGCACCACACCGCGGGGGCTTAGAAATGAGCAGTTCTTC.

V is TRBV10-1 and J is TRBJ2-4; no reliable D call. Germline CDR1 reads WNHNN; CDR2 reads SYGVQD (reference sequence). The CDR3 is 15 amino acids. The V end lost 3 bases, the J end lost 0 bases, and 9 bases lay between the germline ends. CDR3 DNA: TGCGCCAGCAGTGACGCTACAGTAGCCAAAAACATTCAGTACTTC. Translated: CASSDATVAKNIQYF.

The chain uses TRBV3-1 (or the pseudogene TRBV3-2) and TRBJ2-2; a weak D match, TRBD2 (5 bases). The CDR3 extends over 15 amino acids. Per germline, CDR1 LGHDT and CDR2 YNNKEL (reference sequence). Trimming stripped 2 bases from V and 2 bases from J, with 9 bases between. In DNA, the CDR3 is TGTGCCAGCAGCCAAAGTAGCGCAAACACCGGGGAGCTGTTTTTT. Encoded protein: CASSQSSANTGELFF.

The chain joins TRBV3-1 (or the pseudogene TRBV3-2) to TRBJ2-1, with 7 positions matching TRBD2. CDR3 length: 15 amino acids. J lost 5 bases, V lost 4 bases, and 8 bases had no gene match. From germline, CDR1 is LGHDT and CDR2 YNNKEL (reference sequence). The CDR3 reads CASSLGLVLDNEQFF. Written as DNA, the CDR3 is TGTGCCAGCAGCCTTGGACTAGTTCTGGACAATGAGCAGTTCTTC.

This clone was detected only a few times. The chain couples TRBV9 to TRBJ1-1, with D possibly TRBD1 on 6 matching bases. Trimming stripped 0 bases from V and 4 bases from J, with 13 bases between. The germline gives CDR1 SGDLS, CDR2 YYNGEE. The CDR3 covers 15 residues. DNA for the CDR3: TGTGCCAGCAGCGTAGACCAGGGGAGAGGCACTGAAGCTTTCTTT. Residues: CASSVDQGRGTEAFF.

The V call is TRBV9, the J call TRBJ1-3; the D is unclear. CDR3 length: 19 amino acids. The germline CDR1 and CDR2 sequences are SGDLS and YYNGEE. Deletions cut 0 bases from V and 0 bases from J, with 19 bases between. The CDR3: CASSVGIRLDIRSGNTIYF. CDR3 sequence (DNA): TGTGCCAGCAGCGTAGGGATTCGCCTTGACATCCGCTCTGGAAACACCATATATTTT.

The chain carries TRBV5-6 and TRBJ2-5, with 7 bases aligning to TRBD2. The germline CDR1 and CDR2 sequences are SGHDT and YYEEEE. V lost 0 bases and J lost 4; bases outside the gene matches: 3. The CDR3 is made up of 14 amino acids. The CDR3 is CASSLVWGGETQYF. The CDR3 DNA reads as TGTGCCAGCAGCTTGGTATGGGGGGGAGAGACCCAGTACTTC.

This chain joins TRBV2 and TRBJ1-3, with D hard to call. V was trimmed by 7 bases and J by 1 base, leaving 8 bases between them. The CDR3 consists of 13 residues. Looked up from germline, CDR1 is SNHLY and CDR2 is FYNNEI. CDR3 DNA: TGTGCCAGCAATCCCGAGTCTGGAAACACCATATATTTT. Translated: CASNPESGNTIYF. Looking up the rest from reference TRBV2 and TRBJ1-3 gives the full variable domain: EPEVTQTPSHQVTQMGQEVILRCVPISNHLYFYWYRQILGQKVEFLVSFYNNEISEKSEIFDDQFSVERPDGSNFTLKIRSTKLEDSAMYFCASNPESGNTIYFGEGSWLTVV.

CDR3 bases: TGTGCCAGTAGTATTAGCGGGGGGGCCCAGACCCAGTACTTC. Its translation: CASSISGGAQTQYF. This sequence joins TRBV19 and TRBJ2-5; 11 bases line up with TRBD2. Trimming took 3 bases from V and 6 from J; bases not matched to a gene: 3. Germline values: CDR1 LNHDA, CDR2 SQIVND (reference sequence). The CDR3 is 14 residues long.

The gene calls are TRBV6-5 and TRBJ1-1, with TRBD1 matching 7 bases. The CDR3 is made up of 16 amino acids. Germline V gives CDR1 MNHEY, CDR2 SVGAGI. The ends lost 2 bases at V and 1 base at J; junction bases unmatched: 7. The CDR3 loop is CASSYLRSGGNTEAFF. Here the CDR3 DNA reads TGTGCCAGCAGTTACCTTCGGTCAGGGGGGAACACTGAAGCTTTCTTT.

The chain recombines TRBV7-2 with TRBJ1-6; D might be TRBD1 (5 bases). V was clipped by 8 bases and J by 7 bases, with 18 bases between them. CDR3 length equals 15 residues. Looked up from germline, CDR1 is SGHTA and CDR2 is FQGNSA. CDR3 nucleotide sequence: TGTGCCAGCCGCAGTCGACGGACAATCAATTCACCCCTCCACTTT. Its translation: CASRSRRTINSPLHF. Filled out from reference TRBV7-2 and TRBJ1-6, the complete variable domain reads GAGVSQSPSNKVTEKGKDVELRCDPISGHTALYWYRQSLGQGLEFLIYFQGNSAPDKSGLPSDRFSAERTGGSVSTLTIQRTQQEDSAVYLCASRSRRTINSPLHFGNGTRLTVT.

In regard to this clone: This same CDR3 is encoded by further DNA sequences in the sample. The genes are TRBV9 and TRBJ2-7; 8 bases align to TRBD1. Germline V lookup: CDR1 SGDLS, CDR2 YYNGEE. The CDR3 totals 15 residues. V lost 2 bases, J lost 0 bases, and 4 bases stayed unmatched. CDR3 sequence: CASSVGTGSSYEQYF. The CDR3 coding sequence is TGTGCCAGCAGCGTCGGGACAGGTAGCTCCTACGAGCAGTACTTC.

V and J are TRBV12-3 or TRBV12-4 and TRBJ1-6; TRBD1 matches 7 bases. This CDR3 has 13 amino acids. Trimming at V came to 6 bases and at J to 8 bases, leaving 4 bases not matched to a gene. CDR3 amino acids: CASRQGWDSPLHF. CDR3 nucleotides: TGTGCCAGCAGACAGGGGTGGGATTCACCCCTCCACTTT.

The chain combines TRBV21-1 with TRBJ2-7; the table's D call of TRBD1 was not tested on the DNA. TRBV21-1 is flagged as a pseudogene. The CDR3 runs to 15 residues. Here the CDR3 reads CASSGSDRGLDEQYF. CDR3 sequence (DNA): TGTGCCAGCAGCGGGTCAGACAGGGGTCTCGACGAGCAGTACTTC.

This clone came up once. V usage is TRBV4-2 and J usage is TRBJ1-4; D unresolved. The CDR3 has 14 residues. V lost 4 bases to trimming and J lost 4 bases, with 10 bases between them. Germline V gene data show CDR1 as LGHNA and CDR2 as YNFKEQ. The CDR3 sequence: CASSPTHSNEKLFF. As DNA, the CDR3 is TGTGCCAGCAGCCCGACGCACAGTAATGAAAAACTGTTTTTT.

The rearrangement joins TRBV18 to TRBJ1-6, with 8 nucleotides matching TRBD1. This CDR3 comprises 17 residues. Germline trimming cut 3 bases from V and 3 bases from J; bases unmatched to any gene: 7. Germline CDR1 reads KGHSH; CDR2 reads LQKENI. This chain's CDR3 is CASSPRAGGDYNSPLHF. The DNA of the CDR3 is TGTGCCAGCTCACCTAGGGCAGGGGGCGACTATAATTCACCCCTCCACTTT.

The CDR3 DNA sequence: TGTGCCTGGAGTGGGCAGGGACTTCTCACAGATACGCAGTATTTT. Residues: CAWSGQGLLTDTQYF. The V gene is TRBV30, the J gene TRBJ2-3; tentatively, D is TRBD2 (6 bases). CDR3 length equals 15 residues. The germline V gene has CDR1 GTSNPN and CDR2 SVGIG (reference sequence). V lost 1 base to trimming and J lost 2 bases, with 13 bases between them.

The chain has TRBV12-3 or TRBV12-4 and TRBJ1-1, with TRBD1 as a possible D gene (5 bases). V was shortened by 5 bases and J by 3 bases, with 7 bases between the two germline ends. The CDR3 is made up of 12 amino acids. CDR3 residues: CASSPGYTEAFF. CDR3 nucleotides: TGTGCCAGCAGTCCAGGGTACACTGAAGCTTTCTTT.

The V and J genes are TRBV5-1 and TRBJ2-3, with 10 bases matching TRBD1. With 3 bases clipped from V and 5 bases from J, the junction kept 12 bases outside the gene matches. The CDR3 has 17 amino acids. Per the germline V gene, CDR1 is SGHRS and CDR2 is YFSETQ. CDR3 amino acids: CASSYLGDRGPIDTQYF. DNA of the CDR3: TGCGCCAGCAGCTATCTTGGAGACAGGGGGCCGATAGATACGCAGTATTTT.

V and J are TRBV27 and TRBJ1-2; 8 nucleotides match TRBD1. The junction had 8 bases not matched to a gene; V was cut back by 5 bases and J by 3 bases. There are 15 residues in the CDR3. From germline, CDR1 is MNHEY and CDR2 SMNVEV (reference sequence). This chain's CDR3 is CASSTKQTGDYGYTF. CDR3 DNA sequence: TGTGCCAGCAGTACGAAACAGACAGGGGACTATGGCTACACCTTC.

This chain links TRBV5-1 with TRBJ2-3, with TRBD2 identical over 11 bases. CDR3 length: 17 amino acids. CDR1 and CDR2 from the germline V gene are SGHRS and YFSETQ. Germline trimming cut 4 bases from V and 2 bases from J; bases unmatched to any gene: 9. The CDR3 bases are TGCGCCAGCAGCCTACAACGGACTAGCGGGCTCACAGATACGCAGTATTTT. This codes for CASSLQRTSGLTDTQYF.